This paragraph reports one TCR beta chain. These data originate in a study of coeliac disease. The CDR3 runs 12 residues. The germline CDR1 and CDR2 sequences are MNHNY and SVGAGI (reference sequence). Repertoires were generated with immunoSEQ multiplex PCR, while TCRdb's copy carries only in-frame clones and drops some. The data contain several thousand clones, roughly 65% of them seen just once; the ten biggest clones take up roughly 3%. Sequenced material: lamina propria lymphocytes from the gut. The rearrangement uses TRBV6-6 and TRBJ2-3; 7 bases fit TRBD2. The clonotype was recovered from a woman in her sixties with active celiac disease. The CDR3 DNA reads TGTGCGGGCGGGAGTGGGACAGATACGCAGTATTTT. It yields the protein CAGGSGTDTQYF.